These 26 T cell receptor beta chains originate from one sample sequenced in a study of T cell repertoires in cytomegalovirus infection. TCRdb recomputed calls from the reads with MiXCR, one row per CDR3 protein. The table lists about 160,000 distinct CDR3 sequences, roughly 22% of them singletons. Their recognized antigens are unknown. The source was CD8+ T cells from cultured PBMCs, collected from culture after CMV antigen stimulation. The receptors originated from a human donor in good health (CMV status not recorded). Some clones in this sample may be carry-over from other donors' samples.

This clonotype was observed a handful of times. This chain links TRBV20-1 with TRBJ2-7, with D uncertain. V dropped 2 bases and J dropped 6 bases, with 20 bases sitting between them. The CDR3 runs to 15 residues. Germline V gene data show CDR1 as DFQATT and CDR2 as SNEGSKA (reference sequence). The CDR3 loop reads CSARSNGLPWGEQYF. In DNA form, the CDR3 reads TGCAGTGCTAGATCCAACGGTCTCCCCTGGGGCGAGCAGTACTTC.

This clonotype occurred a few times. V gene TRBV20-1 combines with J gene TRBJ2-7; 11 bases line up with TRBD2. The V and J ends lost 3 bases and 0 bases, in that order; junction bases with no gene match: 13. This CDR3 is 18 amino acids long. Per the germline V gene, CDR1 is DFQATT and CDR2 is SNEGSKA (reference sequence). The CDR3 bases are TGCAGTGCTAGGACGATCCGGCTAGCGGGGGGCTTCTCCTACGAGCAGTACTTC. Its translation: CSARTIRLAGGFSYEQYF.

This clonotype was counted a few times. This rearrangement joins TRBV7-2 to TRBJ1-5, with D uncertain. V lost 3 bases to trimming and J lost 3 bases, with 9 bases between them. The CDR3 sequence is 14 residues long. Germline V gene lookup returns CDR1 SGHTA and CDR2 FQGNSA. The CDR3 protein is CASSFPGVNQPQHF. Here the CDR3 DNA reads TGTGCCAGCAGCTTCCCCGGCGTCAATCAGCCCCAGCATTTT.

This chain connects TRBV14 to TRBJ2-1; no firm D call. CDR3 length: 13 residues. V was pared by 4 bases and J by 4 bases, with 8 bases between. Germline CDR1 reads SGHDN; CDR2 reads FVKESK. The CDR3 loop is CASSLQRYNEQFF. CDR3 DNA sequence: TGTGCCAGCAGCCTACAGCGTTACAATGAGCAGTTCTTC.

The V and J genes are TRBV7-8 and TRBJ2-3; TRBD2 matches at 10 bases. CDR1 and CDR2 from the germline V gene are SGHVS and FQNEAQ. CDR3 length equals 16 residues. V was pared by 4 bases and J by 3 bases, with 7 bases of the junction left unmatched. The CDR3 DNA reads TGTGCCAGCAGCTCCACGCTAGCGGGGGTGACAGATACGCAGTATTTT. Translated: CASSSTLAGVTDTQYF.

This clonotype turned up a few times. V and J are TRBV7-9 and TRBJ1-5; D perhaps matches TRBD1 (5 bases). CDR3 length equals 12 residues. V lost 5 bases and J lost 5, with 7 bases in between. CDR1 SEHNR and CDR2 FQNEAQ come from the germline V gene (reference sequence). As DNA, the CDR3 is TGTGCCAGCAGCAGGGGAGATCAGCCCCAGCATTTT. Residues: CASSRGDQPQHF.

This clonotype was detected a few times. The chain carries TRBV7-6 and TRBJ2-1; 10 bases line up with TRBD1. Germline CDR1 reads SGHVS; CDR2 reads FNYEAQ. V shed 2 bases and J 10 bases; nucleotides not matched to a gene: 8. The CDR3 is 15 residues long. The CDR3 bases are TGTGCCAGCAGCTTATTGGGACAGGGGACAAACGAGCAGTTCTTC. This encodes CASSLLGQGTNEQFF.

This chain joins TRBV7-2 and TRBJ1-5; no firm D call. The germline V gene has CDR1 SGHTA and CDR2 FQGNSA. The CDR3 loop spans 14 amino acids. The V end was cut by 3 bases, the J end by 6 bases, with 12 bases between. The CDR3 DNA reads as TGTGCCAGCAGCTTCGCCCCAATCGGTCAGCCCCAGCATTTT. It encodes CASSFAPIGQPQHF.

The V gene is TRBV20-1, the J gene TRBJ2-7; 8 bases line up with TRBD1. The CDR3 sequence is 13 residues long. Germline-derived CDR1 and CDR2 are DFQATT and SNEGSKA (reference sequence). Unmatched junction bases numbered 5, after V lost 3 bases and J lost 4 bases. CDR3 residues: CSARLYRGYEQYF. The CDR3 region has the DNA TGCAGTGCTAGGCTATACAGGGGGTACGAGCAGTACTTC.

V usage is TRBV20-1 and J usage is TRBJ1-4; D unclear. Trimming pared 3 bases from V and 6 bases from J, leaving 11 bases between. This CDR3 has 13 amino acids. Germline CDR1 DFQATT, CDR2 SNEGSKA (reference sequence). The DNA of the CDR3 is TGCAGTGCTAGGGTCCTCGAGGATGAAAAACTGTTTTTT. The encoded protein is CSARVLEDEKLFF.

The chain links TRBV7-9 to TRBJ1-1; 8 positions agree with TRBD1. The CDR3 spans 15 residues. The germline V gene encodes CDR1 SEHNR and CDR2 FQNEAQ (reference sequence). V lost 5 bases, J lost 6 bases, and 11 bases stayed unmatched. The CDR3 nucleotides are TGTGCCAGCAGCCCCGGACAGGGTTATGAGGCTGAAGCTTTCTTT. This gives the protein CASSPGQGYEAEAFF.

The sample holds a few counts of this clonotype. The gene calls are TRBV7-2 and TRBJ2-7; tentatively, D is TRBD1 (5 bases). Trimming took 2 bases from V and 5 from J, leaving 19 bases between them. Germline V CDR1 and CDR2: SGHTA, FQGNSA. The CDR3 runs to 16 residues. CDR3 sequence reads: CASSLYPRGLGNEQYF. In DNA form, the CDR3 reads TGTGCCAGCAGCTTATACCCAAGGGGCTTAGGAAACGAGCAGTACTTC.

The chain uses TRBV7-9 and TRBJ2-7, with 8 bases matching TRBD2. The ends lost 4 bases at V and 2 bases at J; junction bases unmatched: 7. The CDR3 is made up of 15 amino acids. CDR1 SEHNR and CDR2 FQNEAQ come from the germline V gene (reference sequence). CDR3 in amino acids: CASSSQRGGTYEQYF. CDR3 in DNA: TGTGCCAGCAGCTCCCAGCGCGGGGGGACCTACGAGCAGTACTTC.

There are a few counts of this clonotype. The genes are TRBV7-2 and TRBJ2-5; 14 bases map to TRBD2. Germline V lookup: CDR1 SGHTA, CDR2 FQGNSA. V trimming: 5 bases; J trimming: 5 bases; junction bases outside the gene matches: 4. The CDR3 is 15 amino acids. CDR3 coding DNA: TGTGCCAGCAGCACCTGGACTAGCGGGGGGGAGACCCAGTACTTC. Its protein product is CASSTWTSGGETQYF.

This sequence joins TRBV5-5 and TRBJ1-2, with D tentatively TRBD1 (6 bases). V was clipped by 0 bases and J by 3 bases, with 15 bases between them. Germline-derived CDR1 and CDR2 are SGHKS and YYEKEE (reference sequence). This CDR3 has 16 amino acids. The CDR3 sequence is CASSLANSGGDYGYTF. CDR3 in DNA: TGTGCCAGCAGCTTGGCTAATTCGGGGGGCGACTATGGCTACACCTTC.

The genes are TRBV7-6 and TRBJ2-3, with 8 bases that match TRBD2. The J segment lost 6 bases and the V segment lost 1 base, leaving 3 bases of the junction unmatched. The CDR3 consists of 14 residues. Germline V gives CDR1 SGHVS, CDR2 FNYEAQ. This CDR3 is CASSLGLALDTQYF. The CDR3 nucleotides read TGTGCCAGCAGCTTAGGACTAGCGTTGGATACGCAGTATTTT.

This sequence joins TRBV12-3 or TRBV12-4 and TRBJ2-1, with 13 nucleotides matching TRBD2. This CDR3 has 16 amino acids. J was trimmed by 6 bases and V by 5 bases; bases with no gene match: 7. The CDR3 sequence: CASSPPGLAGSNEQFF. The CDR3 coding sequence is TGTGCCAGCAGTCCTCCGGGACTAGCGGGGAGCAATGAGCAGTTCTTC.

DNA for the CDR3: TGTGCCAGCAGCTTAAGGTGGGCTGACAGACACAATGAGCAGTTCTTC. Translation: CASSLRWADRHNEQFF. The gene calls are TRBV7-2 and TRBJ2-1; D is possibly TRBD1 (5 bases). CDR3 length: 16 amino acids. The V end was cut by 2 bases, the J end by 5 bases, with 16 bases between. CDR1 and CDR2 (germline): SGHTA, FQGNSA.

This clonotype has a handful of counts. The CDR3 here is CASSSGTGTGELFF. Written as DNA, the CDR3 is TGCGCCAGCAGCTCTGGGACTGGAACCGGGGAGCTGTTTTTT. The chain links TRBV5-1 to TRBJ2-2; D might be TRBD2 (6 bases). The V gene lost 3 bases and the J gene lost 5 bases, with 11 bases spanning the gap. The CDR3 totals 14 residues. CDR1 and CDR2 (germline): SGHRS, YFSETQ.

V usage is TRBV9 and J usage is TRBJ1-4; D remains unclear. CDR3 length equals 16 residues. Looked up from germline, CDR1 is SGDLS and CDR2 is YYNGEE. V lost 0 bases and J 4 bases, leaving 13 bases between the germline ends. For the CDR3, the DNA is TGTGCCAGCAGCGTAGGAGGGAATGGGGTTAATGAAAAACTGTTTTTT. It yields the protein CASSVGGNGVNEKLFF. The entire variable domain, with the rest obtained from reference TRBV9 and TRBJ1-4, is as follows: DSGVTQTPKHLITATGQRVTLRCSPRSGDLSVYWYQQSLDQGLQFLIQYYNGEERAKGNILERFSAQQFPDLHSELNLSSLELGDSALYFCASSVGGNGVNEKLFFGSGTQLSVL.

The table lists this clonotype with a few counts. The J gene is TRBJ1-5, the V gene TRBV27; unclear D gene. This CDR3 is 14 amino acids long. Trimming shortened V by 3 bases and J by 9 bases, and 15 bases separated the two germline ends. Germline CDR1 MNHEY, CDR2 SMNVEV (reference sequence). CDR3 coding DNA: TGTGCCAGCAGTTTGAACCCACGGAATTGGCCCCAGCATTTT. Protein sequence: CASSLNPRNWPQHF.

This chain uses TRBV9 with TRBJ2-1; weak D call: TRBD1 (6 bases). The CDR3 spans 14 residues. Trimming removed 0 bases at V and 6 bases at J, with 10 bases between. Germline V gene sequence: CDR1 SGDLS, CDR2 YYNGEE. The CDR3 reads CASSVGNRVNEQFF. In DNA form, the CDR3 reads TGTGCCAGCAGCGTAGGTAACAGGGTCAATGAGCAGTTCTTC. The whole variable domain, remainder taken from reference TRBV9 and TRBJ2-1, is DSGVTQTPKHLITATGQRVTLRCSPRSGDLSVYWYQQSLDQGLQFLIQYYNGEERAKGNILERFSAQQFPDLHSELNLSSLELGDSALYFCASSVGNRVNEQFFGPGTRLTVL.

The J gene is TRBJ2-5, the V gene TRBV12-3 or TRBV12-4; weak D call: TRBD2 (5 bases). CDR3 length: 12 residues. Trimming took off 5 bases at V and 6 bases at J, with 10 bases between the two ends. CDR3 DNA sequence: TGTGCCAGCAGTAGCGGTGGGCAGACCCAGTACTTC. This translates into CASSSGGQTQYF.

The gene calls are TRBV28 and TRBJ2-1; no clear D gene. Germline V gives CDR1 MDHEN, CDR2 SYDVKM. The ends were cut back, 1 base at V and 5 bases at J, with 3 bases in the middle. This CDR3 spans 12 amino acids. The CDR3 sequence is CASSLSNNEQFF. CDR3 in DNA: TGTGCCAGCAGTTTATCCAACAATGAGCAGTTCTTC.

This clonotype was seen a handful of times. The chain combines TRBV14 with TRBJ2-7; D is ambiguous. Germline CDR1 is SGHDN and CDR2 is FVKESK. V lost 0 bases and J lost 2, with 11 bases in between. The CDR3 has 15 amino acids. The chain's CDR3 is CASSQDDIAPYEQYF. For the CDR3, the DNA is TGTGCCAGCAGCCAAGATGATATAGCCCCCTACGAGCAGTACTTC.

The genes are TRBV12-3 or TRBV12-4 and TRBJ1-1; weak D call: TRBD1 (5 bases). The CDR3 contains 14 residues. Trimming cost V 3 bases and J 4 bases, with 12 bases left between them. The CDR3 protein is CASSFSGTGTEAFF. Here the CDR3 DNA reads TGTGCCAGCAGTTTTTCTGGGACGGGCACTGAAGCTTTCTTT.